This entry is about one T cell receptor beta chain. No cognate antigen has been identified for it. No quality values exist for individual bases; no much larger clone is one base distant. The reads were generated on an Illumina HiSeq 2500. Quantitative 5'-RACE with molecular barcodes was used to prepare TCR beta libraries. The study's own analysis went as follows. To identify disease-linked TCR variants, a new computational method was used, one built on a probabilistic model of VDJ rearrangement. The public reads were reprocessed in TCRdb via fastp at Q25 and MiXCR, keeping in-frame beta chains. One record per CDR3 amino acid sequence lists the most common genes and DNA. The V and J calls, along with clone size, are taken from TCRdb and not from the paper's own processing. The sample table records around 440,000 distinct CDR3 sequences; approximately 17% of these occur just once. In total, the top ten clones hold about 0.94% of the sample.

These data come from a study of CD8 T cells in ankylosing spondylitis (dated by TCRdb to about 2017). Describing the broader study: T cell receptor beta repertoires were profiled in healthy donors and ankylosing spondylitis patients so that disease-linked TCR variants could be found. The whole study cohort included under 140 healthy donors and 20 to 30 ankylosing spondylitis patients. Samples of peripheral blood were taken, and for ankylosing spondylitis patients, synovial fluid was collected as well.

V is cut back by 5 bases and J by 5 bases, with 2 bases in the junction unmatched. CDR1 and CDR2 are drawn from the germline V gene: SGHVS, FNYEAQ. The CDR3 starts with the cysteine, ends with the phenylalanine, and has 12 residues. Solely the CDR3 DNA is kept, with 36 bases framed from the first base. Here is what the overall study found, with its caveats: According to the report, matched synovial fluid samples from ankylosing spondylitis patients were significantly enriched for the disease-linked clones. A TCR beta motif of eight highly homologous amino acid variants appeared characteristic of blood from ankylosing spondylitis patients. Some motif variants were previously reported in synovial fluid and blood of reactive arthritis patients, suggesting common disease-initiation mechanisms. The disease-linked clones had a CD8+ phenotype and were found at relatively low frequencies in peripheral blood.

The specimen sequenced was blood, either unsorted or a sorted T cell fraction (not recorded which). The chain couples TRBV7-6 to TRBJ2-7, with TRBD1 identical over 8 junction bases. The clonotype was recovered from a male donor with ankylosing spondylitis. The bases read TGTGCCAGCAGCCAGGACAGGGACGAGCAGTACTTC. Translated, this gives CASSQDRDEQYF.